This TCR beta chain was captured in a study of OX40 agonist ivuxolimab in advanced cancers. Autoimmune disease history or systemic immunosuppression led to patient exclusion. Whole-study findings and limits: Partial responders dosed at 0.1-3.0 mg/kg displayed clonal expansion ranking among the lowest.

Concerning this clone itself: Its matching antigen is unknown.

Sequenced by immunoSEQ multiplex PCR; TCRdb stores in-frame clones only, minus some. The sample shows roughly 91,000 clones, approximately 90% of them seen only once. The TCR sequence derives from an adult with an advanced solid tumor such as melanoma, head and neck, liver or kidney cancer. The source material was CD4+ or CD8+ T cells sorted from blood, sampled in a trial of the OX40 agonist ivuxolimab.

The DNA for the CDR3 is TGTGCCAGCAGTGAGGGGGACAGGGTATACGAGCAGTACTTC. Translating gives CASSEGDRVYEQYF. V gene TRBV2 combines with J gene TRBJ2-7, with TRBD1 identical over 9 bases. This CDR3 region has 14 residues. The V gene's germline CDR1 is SNHLY and CDR2 FYNNEI. With 3 bases clipped from V and 4 bases from J, the junction kept 4 bases outside the gene matches.